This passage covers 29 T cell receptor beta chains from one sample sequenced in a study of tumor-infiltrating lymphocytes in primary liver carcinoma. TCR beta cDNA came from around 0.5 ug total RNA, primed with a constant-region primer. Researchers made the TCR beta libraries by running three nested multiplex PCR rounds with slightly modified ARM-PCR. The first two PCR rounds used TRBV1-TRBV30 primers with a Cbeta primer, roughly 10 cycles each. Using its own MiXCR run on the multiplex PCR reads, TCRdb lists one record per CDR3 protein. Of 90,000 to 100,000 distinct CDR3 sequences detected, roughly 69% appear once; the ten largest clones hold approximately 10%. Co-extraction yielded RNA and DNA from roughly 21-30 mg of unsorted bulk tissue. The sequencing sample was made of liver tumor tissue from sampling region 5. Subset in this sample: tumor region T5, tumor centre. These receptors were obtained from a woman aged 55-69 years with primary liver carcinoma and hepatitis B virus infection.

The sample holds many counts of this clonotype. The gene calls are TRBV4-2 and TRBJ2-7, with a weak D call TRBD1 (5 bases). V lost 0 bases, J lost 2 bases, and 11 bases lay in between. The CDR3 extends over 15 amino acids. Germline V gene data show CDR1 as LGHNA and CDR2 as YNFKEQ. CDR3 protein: CASSQETQETYEQYF. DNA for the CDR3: TGTGCCAGCAGCCAAGAAACACAGGAAACCTACGAGCAGTACTTC.

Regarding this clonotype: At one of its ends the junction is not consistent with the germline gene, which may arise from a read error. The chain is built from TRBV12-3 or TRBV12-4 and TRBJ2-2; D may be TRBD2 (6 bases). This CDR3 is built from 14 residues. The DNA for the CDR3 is TGTGCCGGCAGTCCAGTAGCGGACACCGGGGAGCTGTTTTTT. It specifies CAGSPVADTGELFF.

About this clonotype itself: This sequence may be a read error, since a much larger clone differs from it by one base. CDR3 coding DNA: TGCACCAGCAGCTTGGTCAAGGGGCCCACAGATACGCAGTATTTT. This encodes CTSSLVKGPTDTQYF. V and J are TRBV5-1 and TRBJ2-3; TRBD1 might be the D (5 bases). Germline-derived CDR1 and CDR2 are SGHRS and YFSETQ. CDR3 size: 15 residues.

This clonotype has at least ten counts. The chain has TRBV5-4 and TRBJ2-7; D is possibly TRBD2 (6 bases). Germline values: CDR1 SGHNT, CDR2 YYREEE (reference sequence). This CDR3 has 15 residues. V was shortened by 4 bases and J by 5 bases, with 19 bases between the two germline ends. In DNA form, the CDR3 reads TGTGCCAGCAGCCCCGGGGGTGCGGGATTAAACGAGCAGTACTTC. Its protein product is CASSPGGAGLNEQYF.

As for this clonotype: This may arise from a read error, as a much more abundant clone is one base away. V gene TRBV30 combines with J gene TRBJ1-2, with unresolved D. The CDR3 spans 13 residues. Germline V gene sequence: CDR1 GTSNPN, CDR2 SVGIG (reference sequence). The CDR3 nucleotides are TGTGTCTGGAGACGGACCGGTTTCTATGGCTACACCTTC. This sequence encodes CVWRRTGFYGYTF.

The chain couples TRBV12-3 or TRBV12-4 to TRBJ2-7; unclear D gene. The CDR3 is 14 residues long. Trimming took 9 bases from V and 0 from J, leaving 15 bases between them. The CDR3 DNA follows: TGTGCCAGTACCAGCGACGCTAGCTCCTACGAGCAGTACTTC. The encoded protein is CASTSDASSYEQYF.

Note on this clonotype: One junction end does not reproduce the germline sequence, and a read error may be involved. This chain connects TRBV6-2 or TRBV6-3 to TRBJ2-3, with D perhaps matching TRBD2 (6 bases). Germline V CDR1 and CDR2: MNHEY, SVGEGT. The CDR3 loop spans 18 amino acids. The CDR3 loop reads CASSYRDLHASFTDTQYF. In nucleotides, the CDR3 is TGTGCCAGCAGTTACCGGGACTTACATGCGTCCTTCACAGATACTCAGTATTTT.

The CDR3 protein is CASSSGTSGRGYPSHNEQFF. The CDR3 bases are TGTGCCAGCAGTTCGGGGACTAGCGGGAGGGGGTACCCATCACACAATGAGCAGTTCTTC. The chain is built from TRBV28 and TRBJ2-1, with 16 positions matching TRBD2. CDR3 size: 20 residues. Germline trimming cut 4 bases from V and 5 bases from J; bases unmatched to any gene: 14. From germline, CDR1 is MDHEN and CDR2 SYDVKM.

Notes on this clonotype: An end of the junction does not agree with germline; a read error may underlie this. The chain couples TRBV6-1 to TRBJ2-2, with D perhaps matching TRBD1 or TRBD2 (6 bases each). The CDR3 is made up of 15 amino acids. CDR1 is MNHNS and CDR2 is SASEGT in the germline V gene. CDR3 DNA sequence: TGTGCCAGCAGGGCCCAGTCGTCGGGGGCCGGGAAGCTGTTTTTT. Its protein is CASRAQSSGAGKLFF.

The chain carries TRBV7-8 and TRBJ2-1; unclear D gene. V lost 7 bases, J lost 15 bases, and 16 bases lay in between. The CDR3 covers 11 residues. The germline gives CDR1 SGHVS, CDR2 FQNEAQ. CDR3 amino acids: CASKLYNERFF. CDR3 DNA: TGTGCCAGCAAGCTCTACAATGAACGGTTCTTC.

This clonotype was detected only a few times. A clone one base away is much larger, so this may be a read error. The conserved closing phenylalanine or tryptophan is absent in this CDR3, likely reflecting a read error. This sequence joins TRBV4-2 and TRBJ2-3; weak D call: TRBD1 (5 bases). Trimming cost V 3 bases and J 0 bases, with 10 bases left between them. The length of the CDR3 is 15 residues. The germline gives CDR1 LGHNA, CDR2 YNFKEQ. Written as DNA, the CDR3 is TGTGCCAGCAGCCAGACCGACAGAAGCACAGATACGCAGTATTAT. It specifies CASSQTDRSTDTQYY.

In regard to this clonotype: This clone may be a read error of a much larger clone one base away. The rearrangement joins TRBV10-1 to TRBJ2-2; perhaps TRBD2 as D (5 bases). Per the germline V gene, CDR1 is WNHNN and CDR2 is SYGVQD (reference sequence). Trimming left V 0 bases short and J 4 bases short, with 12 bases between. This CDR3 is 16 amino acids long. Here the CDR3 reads CASSESRERSTGELFF. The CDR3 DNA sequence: TGCGCCAGCAGTGAGTCGAGGGAGCGAAGCACCGGGGAGCTGTTTTTT.

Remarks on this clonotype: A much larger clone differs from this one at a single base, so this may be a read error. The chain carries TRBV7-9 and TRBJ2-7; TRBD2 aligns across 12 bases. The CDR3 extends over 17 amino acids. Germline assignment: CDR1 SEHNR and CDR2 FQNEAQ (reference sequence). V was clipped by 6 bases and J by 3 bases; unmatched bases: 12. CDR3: CASRPRTSGKAVYEQYF. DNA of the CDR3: TGTGCCAGCAGACCTAGGACTAGCGGGAAGGCGGTCTACGAGCAGTACTTC.

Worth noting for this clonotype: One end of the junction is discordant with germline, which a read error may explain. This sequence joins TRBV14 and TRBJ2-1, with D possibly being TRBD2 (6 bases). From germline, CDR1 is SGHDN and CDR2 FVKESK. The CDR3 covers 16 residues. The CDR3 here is CVSGQDRERTRKPQFF. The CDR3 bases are TGTGTCAGCGGCCAAGATCGGGAGCGAACTCGCAAACCCCAGTTCTTC.

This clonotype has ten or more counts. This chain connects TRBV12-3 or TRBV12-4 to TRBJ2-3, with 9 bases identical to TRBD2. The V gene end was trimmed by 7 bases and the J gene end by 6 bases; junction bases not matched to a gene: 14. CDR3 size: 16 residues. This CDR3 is CASTPRLREGTDTQYF. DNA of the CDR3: TGTGCCAGCACCCCTCGACTGCGGGAGGGGACCGATACGCAGTATTTT.

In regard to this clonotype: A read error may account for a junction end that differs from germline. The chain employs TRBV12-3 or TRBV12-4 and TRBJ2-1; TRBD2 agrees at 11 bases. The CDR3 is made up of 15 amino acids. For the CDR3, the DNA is TGTGTCAGCTTGAGACTAGCGGGATTCTACAATGAGCAGTTCTTC. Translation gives CVSLRLAGFYNEQFF.

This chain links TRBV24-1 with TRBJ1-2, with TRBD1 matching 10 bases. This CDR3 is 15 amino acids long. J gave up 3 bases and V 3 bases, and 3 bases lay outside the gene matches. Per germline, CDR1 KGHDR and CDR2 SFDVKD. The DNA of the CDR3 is TGTGCCACCAGTGATCCCGGACAGGGGGACTATGGCTACACCTTC. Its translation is CATSDPGQGDYGYTF.

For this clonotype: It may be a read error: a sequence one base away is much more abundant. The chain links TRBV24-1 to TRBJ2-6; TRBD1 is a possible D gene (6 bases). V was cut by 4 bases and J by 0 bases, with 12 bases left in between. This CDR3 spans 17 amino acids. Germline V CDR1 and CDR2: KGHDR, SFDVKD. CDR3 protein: CATSDREQGSGANVLTF. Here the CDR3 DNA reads TGTGCCACCAGTGACCGGGAACAGGGCTCTGGGGCCAACGTCCTGACTTTC.

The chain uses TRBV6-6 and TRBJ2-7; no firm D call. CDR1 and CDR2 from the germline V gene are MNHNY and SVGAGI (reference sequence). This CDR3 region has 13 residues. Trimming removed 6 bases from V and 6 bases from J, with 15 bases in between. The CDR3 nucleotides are TGTGCCAGCAGCGAGCGACTCCAGCGCGAGCAGTACTTC. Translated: CASSERLQREQYF.

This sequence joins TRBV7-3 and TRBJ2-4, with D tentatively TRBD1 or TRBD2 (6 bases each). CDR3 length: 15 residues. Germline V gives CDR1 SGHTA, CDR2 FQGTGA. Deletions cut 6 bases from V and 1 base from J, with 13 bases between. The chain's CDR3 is CASSSGGQAKNIQYF. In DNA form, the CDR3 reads TGTGCCAGCAGTTCTGGGGGGCAGGCCAAAAACATTCAGTACTTC.

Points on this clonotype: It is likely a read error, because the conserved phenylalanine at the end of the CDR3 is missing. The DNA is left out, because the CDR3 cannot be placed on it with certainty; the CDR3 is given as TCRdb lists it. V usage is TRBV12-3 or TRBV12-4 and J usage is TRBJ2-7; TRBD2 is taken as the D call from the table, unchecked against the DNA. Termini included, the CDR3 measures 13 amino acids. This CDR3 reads CASGGTSVYEQYI.

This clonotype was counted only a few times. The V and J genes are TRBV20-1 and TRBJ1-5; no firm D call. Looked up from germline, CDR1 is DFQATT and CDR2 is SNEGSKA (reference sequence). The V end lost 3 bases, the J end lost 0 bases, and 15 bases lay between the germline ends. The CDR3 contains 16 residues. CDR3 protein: CSARDIRHLSNQPQHF. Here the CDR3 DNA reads TGCAGTGCTAGGGATATAAGACACCTTAGCAATCAGCCCCAGCATTTT.

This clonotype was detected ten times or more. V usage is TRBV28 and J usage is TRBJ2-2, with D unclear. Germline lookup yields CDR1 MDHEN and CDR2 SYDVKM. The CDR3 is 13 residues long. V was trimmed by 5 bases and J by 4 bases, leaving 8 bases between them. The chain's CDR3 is CASSPTATGELFF. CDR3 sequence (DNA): TGTGCCAGCAGTCCCACCGCCACCGGGGAGCTGTTTTTT.

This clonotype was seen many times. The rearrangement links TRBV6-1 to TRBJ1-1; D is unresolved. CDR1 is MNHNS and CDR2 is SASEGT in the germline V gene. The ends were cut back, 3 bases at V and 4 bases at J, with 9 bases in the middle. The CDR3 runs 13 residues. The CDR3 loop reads CASSDGWVTEAFF. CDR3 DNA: TGTGCCAGCAGTGACGGGTGGGTCACTGAAGCTTTCTTT.

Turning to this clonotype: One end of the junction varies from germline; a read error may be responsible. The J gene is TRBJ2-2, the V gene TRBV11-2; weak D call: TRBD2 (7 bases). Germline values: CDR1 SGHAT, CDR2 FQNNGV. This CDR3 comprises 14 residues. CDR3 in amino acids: CASSLDRQAGGLFF. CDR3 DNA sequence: TGCGCCAGCAGCTTAGATCGTCAGGCCGGGGGGCTGTTCTTT.

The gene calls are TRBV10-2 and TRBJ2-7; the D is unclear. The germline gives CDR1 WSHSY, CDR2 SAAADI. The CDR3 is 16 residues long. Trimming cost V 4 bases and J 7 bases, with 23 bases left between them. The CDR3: CASSVHQTIGSYEQYF. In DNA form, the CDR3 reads TGCGCCAGCAGTGTTCATCAGACCATAGGAAGCTATGAGCAGTACTTC.

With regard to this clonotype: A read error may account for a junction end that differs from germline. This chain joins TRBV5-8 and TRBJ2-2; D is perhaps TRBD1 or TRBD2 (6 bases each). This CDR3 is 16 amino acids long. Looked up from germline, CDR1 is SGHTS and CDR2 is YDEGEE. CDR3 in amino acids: CASRPSWGQDTGGLFF. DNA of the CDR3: TGTGCCAGCAGGCCGAGCTGGGGGCAGGACACCGGGGGGCTGTTTTTT.

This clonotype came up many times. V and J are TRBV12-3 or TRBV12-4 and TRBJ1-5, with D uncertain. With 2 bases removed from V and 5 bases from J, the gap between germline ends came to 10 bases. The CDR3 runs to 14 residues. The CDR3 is CASSLTGGHQPQHF. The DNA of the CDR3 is TGTGCCAGCAGTTTAACGGGTGGGCATCAGCCCCAGCATTTT.

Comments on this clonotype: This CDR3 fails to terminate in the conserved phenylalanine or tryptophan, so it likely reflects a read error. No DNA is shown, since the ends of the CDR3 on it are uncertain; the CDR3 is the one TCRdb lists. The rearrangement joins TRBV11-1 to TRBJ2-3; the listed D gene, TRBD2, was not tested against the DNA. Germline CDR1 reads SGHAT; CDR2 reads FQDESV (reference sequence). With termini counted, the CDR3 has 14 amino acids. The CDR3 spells CVSSLRQRAGESHS.